Below, 30 T cell receptor beta chains from the same sample are listed, as sequenced in a study of blood T cell repertoires in COVID-19. Assay used: immunoSEQ multiplex PCR; TCRdb lists only in-frame clones, some missing. Of some 120,000 clones listed, more than 70% are singletons. The sequenced sample consisted of peripheral blood. The receptor source for this set is a woman in her sixties with acute or convalescent COVID-19.

The chain couples TRBV3-1 (or the pseudogene TRBV3-2) to TRBJ1-1; D gene ambiguous. The ends were cut back, 5 bases at V and 2 bases at J, with 9 bases in the middle. Per germline, CDR1 LGHDT and CDR2 YNNKEL (reference sequence). The CDR3 loop spans 13 amino acids. CDR3 in DNA: TGTGCCAGCAGCTTCCGGGGAAACACTGAAGCTTTCTTT. Translated: CASSFRGNTEAFF.

This rearrangement joins TRBV5-6 to TRBJ2-7, with TRBD1 matching 10 bases. The CDR3 runs 15 residues. The J segment lost 5 bases and the V segment lost 4 bases, leaving 9 bases of the junction unmatched. CDR1 and CDR2 from the germline V gene are SGHDT and YYEEEE. CDR3: CASSKSGTGVHEQYV. The CDR3 DNA is TGTGCCAGCAGCAAATCCGGGACAGGGGTCCACGAGCAGTACGTC.

Written as DNA, the CDR3 is TGTGCCACTGTTACTGGGGGACAGGGATCCTACGAGCAGTACTTC. Translating gives CATVTGGQGSYEQYF. The chain uses TRBV28 and TRBJ2-7; 9 bases match TRBD1. This CDR3 spans 15 amino acids. Germline loops: CDR1 MDHEN, CDR2 SYDVKM. Trimming removed 10 bases from V and 1 base from J; junction bases left unmatched: 11.

The CDR3 loop reads CASSQLSATGELFF. DNA for the CDR3: TGCGCCAGCAGTCAATTAAGCGCAACCGGGGAGCTGTTTTTT. V usage is TRBV5-1 and J usage is TRBJ2-2; D gene unclear. The V gene's germline CDR1 is SGHRS and CDR2 YFSETQ. The CDR3 is 14 residues long. Between the trimmed V and J ends, which lost 5 bases and 5 bases, there was a span of 13 bases.

This clone showed up just once. This CDR3 is CASREGNLEGQPQHF. The CDR3 DNA sequence: TGTGCCAGCAGGGAGGGAAACCTCGAGGGTCAGCCCCAGCATTTT. The chain carries TRBV6-5 and TRBJ1-5, with D unclear. The CDR3 sequence is 15 residues long. V shed 6 bases and J shed 6 bases, with 18 bases lying between them. Germline CDR1 MNHEY, CDR2 SVGAGI.

CDR3 in amino acids: CASSPDRGGSPLHF. In nucleotides, the CDR3 is TGTGCCAGCAGCCCCGACAGGGGAGGATCACCCCTCCACTTT. This sequence joins TRBV11-2 and TRBJ1-6, with 8 nucleotides matching TRBD1. The V gene's germline CDR1 is SGHAT and CDR2 FQNNGV. This CDR3 region has 14 residues. Trimming cost V 5 bases and J 10 bases; bases outside gene matches: 7.

The J gene is TRBJ2-1, the V gene TRBV9; D is undetermined. The ends were cut back, 4 bases at V and 0 bases at J, with 11 bases in the middle. There are 15 residues in the CDR3. Per germline, CDR1 SGDLS and CDR2 YYNGEE. CDR3 residues: CASSPVSASYNEQFF. In nucleotides, the CDR3 is TGTGCCAGCAGCCCCGTGAGCGCCTCCTACAATGAGCAGTTCTTC.

This rearrangement joins TRBV11-1 to TRBJ1-3; no definite D call. This CDR3 region has 12 residues. The V end was cut by 3 bases, the J end by 7 bases, with 7 bases between. CDR1 is SGHAT, CDR2 FQDESV, per germline (reference sequence). CDR3 DNA: TGTGCCAGCAGCTTTGCCGGGAACACCATATATTTT. This encodes CASSFAGNTIYF.

The chain uses TRBV28 and TRBJ2-7, with TRBD2 as a possible D gene (6 bases). The length of the CDR3 is 12 residues. Trimming shortened V by 5 bases and J by 7 bases, and 12 bases separated the two germline ends. Germline CDR1 reads MDHEN; CDR2 reads SYDVKM. In DNA, the CDR3 is TGTGCCAGCAGTCCCCGGGACTCAGAGCAGTACTTC. Amino acid sequence: CASSPRDSEQYF. Combining the CDR3 with reference TRBV28 and TRBJ2-7 gives the whole variable domain DVKVTQSSRYLVKRTGEKVFLECVQDMDHENMFWYRQDPGLGLRLIYFSYDVKMKEKGDIPEGYSVSREKKERFSLILESASTNQTSMYLCASSPRDSEQYFGPGTRLTVT.

The chain carries TRBV3-1 (or the pseudogene TRBV3-2) and TRBJ1-1; D gene unclear. There are 11 residues in the CDR3. Germline CDR1 LGHDT, CDR2 YNNKEL (reference sequence). V shed 8 bases and J shed 8 bases, with 12 bases lying between them. The CDR3 spells CASRGGGEAFF. The CDR3 DNA follows: TGTGCCAGCCGTGGAGGAGGGGAAGCTTTCTTT.

This chain connects TRBV5-1 to TRBJ2-5, with 8 bases matching TRBD1. Germline assignment: CDR1 SGHRS and CDR2 YFSETQ. The CDR3 has 13 residues. The V gene end was trimmed by 7 bases and the J gene end by 2 bases; junction bases not matched to a gene: 4. CDR3 bases: TGCGCCAGCGGATGGACAGGGCAAGAGACCCAGTACTTC. It is translated as CASGWTGQETQYF.

The chain carries TRBV15 and TRBJ1-2; D unclear. The V and J ends lost 3 bases and 4 bases respectively, with 12 bases between them. CDR1 is LNHNV, CDR2 YYDKDF, per germline (reference sequence). The CDR3 loop spans 14 amino acids. The CDR3 bases are TGTGCCACCAGCAGGGAGAGCGATCTCTATGGCTACACCTTC. It specifies CATSRESDLYGYTF. Full variable domain (outside the CDR3, taken from reference TRBV15 and TRBJ1-2): DAMVIQNPRYQVTQFGKPVTLSCSQTLNHNVMYWYQQKSSQAPKLLFHYYDKDFNNEADTPDNFQSRRPNTSFCFLDIRSPGLGDTAMYLCATSRESDLYGYTFGSGTRLTVV.

This chain uses TRBV10-3 with TRBJ1-1, with D uncertain. Trimming took 6 bases from V and 2 from J, leaving 16 bases between them. The CDR3 consists of 15 residues. CDR1 ENHRY and CDR2 SYGVKD come from the germline V gene. This CDR3 reads CAIRHSGGENTEAFF. CDR3 bases: TGTGCCATCAGACACTCTGGAGGCGAAAACACTGAAGCTTTCTTT.

A word on this clone: The identical CDR3 is also encoded by other nucleotide sequences in the sample. The chain employs TRBV3-1 (or the pseudogene TRBV3-2) and TRBJ1-2, with D possibly being TRBD1 (5 bases). From germline, CDR1 is LGHDT and CDR2 YNNKEL (reference sequence). This CDR3 comprises 11 residues. V lost 3 bases and J lost 8, with 7 bases in between. The CDR3 loop reads CASSQGGGYTF. The CDR3, as DNA: TGTGCCAGCAGCCAGGGGGGAGGCTACACCTTC.

V usage is TRBV6-5 and J usage is TRBJ1-2; tentatively, D is TRBD1 (5 bases). Germline values: CDR1 MNHEY, CDR2 SVGAGI. The CDR3 contains 14 residues. Trimming removed 7 bases from V and 6 bases from J, with 18 bases in between. In nucleotides, the CDR3 is TGTGCCAGCATCCAGGGAGGGGTTAGCAATGGCTACACCTTC. Residues: CASIQGGVSNGYTF.

The chain combines TRBV6-5 with TRBJ1-2; D ambiguous. Germline assignment: CDR1 MNHEY and CDR2 SVGAGI. CDR3 length: 15 residues. Trimming left V 0 bases short and J 6 bases short, with 14 bases between. Here the CDR3 reads CASSYSATNPHGYTF. CDR3 DNA sequence: TGTGCCAGCAGTTACTCGGCAACAAACCCACATGGCTACACCTTC.

The chain's CDR3 is CASSQDLNRGVNYGYTF. The CDR3, as DNA: TGTGCCAGCAGCCAAGATTTGAACCGAGGCGTTAACTATGGCTACACCTTC. V is TRBV4-2 and J is TRBJ1-2; D remains unclear. In germline, CDR1 is LGHNA, CDR2 YNFKEQ. V lost 0 bases and J lost 1, with 15 bases in between. This CDR3 is 17 amino acids long.

The chain employs TRBV28 and TRBJ1-5; tentative D call: TRBD1 (6 bases). V shed 7 bases and J shed 5 bases, with 18 bases lying between them. This CDR3 has 15 amino acids. CDR1 MDHEN and CDR2 SYDVKM come from the germline V gene. The CDR3 DNA follows: TGTGCCAGCAATAGAGGGGGGGCTGGAGATCAGCCCCAGCATTTT. Amino acid sequence: CASNRGGAGDQPQHF.

This clone was recorded only once. The chain is built from TRBV19 and TRBJ1-1, with a possible D match to TRBD1 (5 bases). Between the trimmed V and J ends, which lost 5 bases and 1 base, there was a span of 11 bases. Per the germline V gene, CDR1 is LNHDA and CDR2 is SQIVND (reference sequence). This CDR3 has 14 amino acids. The chain's CDR3 is CASSSLQANTEAFF. CDR3 DNA: TGTGCCAGTAGTTCCTTACAGGCGAACACTGAAGCTTTCTTT.

The V and J genes are TRBV3-1 (or the pseudogene TRBV3-2) and TRBJ2-5; the match to TRBD2 covers 7 bases. The CDR3 consists of 14 residues. The ends lost 6 bases at V and 1 base at J; junction bases unmatched: 5. CDR1 is LGHDT and CDR2 is YNNKEL in the germline V gene (reference sequence). The CDR3 nucleotides are TGTGCCAGCAGACTTGCGGGAGTCCAAGAGACCCAGTACTTC. It encodes CASRLAGVQETQYF.

V is TRBV5-6 and J is TRBJ1-3; possible D gene TRBD1, 5 bases. Germline CDR1 is SGHDT and CDR2 is YYEEEE. With 5 bases removed from V and 2 bases from J, the gap between germline ends came to 14 bases. CDR3 length equals 15 residues. This CDR3 is CASSSGTATGNTIYF. The CDR3 DNA is TGTGCCAGCAGTTCCGGGACTGCTACTGGAAACACCATATATTTT.

CDR3 coding DNA: TGTGCCAGCAGTTCTTCAGGGGGCGACAGATCCTACGAGCAGTACTTC. It is translated as CASSSSGGDRSYEQYF. The J gene is TRBJ2-7, the V gene TRBV27; 8 positions agree with TRBD1. Per the germline V gene, CDR1 is MNHEY and CDR2 is SMNVEV (reference sequence). The J segment lost 1 base and the V segment lost 4 bases, leaving 9 bases of the junction unmatched. The CDR3 runs 16 residues.

This chain connects TRBV28 to TRBJ1-1; unclear D gene. The CDR3 sequence is 13 residues long. The germline gives CDR1 MDHEN, CDR2 SYDVKM. The ends were cut back, 8 bases at V and 4 bases at J, with 14 bases in the middle. Here the CDR3 reads CASERRRSTEAFF. DNA for the CDR3: TGTGCCAGCGAGAGGCGGAGGAGCACTGAAGCTTTCTTT.

Comments on this clone: Possible read error: a much larger clone is one base away. Additional DNA sequences in this sample encode the identical CDR3. The V and J genes are TRBV27 and TRBJ1-2, with a weak D call TRBD1 (6 bases). CDR1 MNHEY and CDR2 SMNVEV come from the germline V gene (reference sequence). The V and J ends lost 5 bases and 2 bases respectively, with 12 bases between them. The CDR3 consists of 14 residues. Here the CDR3 reads CASSRGTGNYGYTF. In nucleotides, the CDR3 is TGTGCCAGCAGTAGGGGAACAGGGAACTATGGCTACACCTTC.

The chain combines TRBV20-1 with TRBJ2-1; 7 bases fit TRBD2. CDR3 size: 11 residues. V was clipped by 3 bases and J by 10 bases; unmatched bases: 3. Germline V gives CDR1 DFQATT, CDR2 SNEGSKA (reference sequence). The CDR3 DNA reads as TGCAGTGCTAGCGGGAGGAACGAGCAGTTCTTC. Translation: CSASGRNEQFF.

The genes are TRBV21-1 and TRBJ1-6. TRBV21-1 is annotated as a pseudogene. The CDR3 loop spans 16 amino acids. CDR3 residues: CASSTPGRAYNSPLHF. CDR3 sequence (DNA): TGTGCCAGCAGCACGCCAGGGAGGGCCTATAATTCACCCCTCCACTTT.

The chain joins TRBV10-3 to TRBJ1-1; TRBD1 is a possible D gene (5 bases). Trimming took off 4 bases at V and 1 base at J, with 10 bases between the two ends. The CDR3 runs to 14 residues. Per the germline V gene, CDR1 is ENHRY and CDR2 is SYGVKD. The CDR3 DNA is TGTGCCATCAGTGGGACATTGGGGAACACTGAAGCTTTCTTT. Protein: CAISGTLGNTEAFF.

The chain links TRBV10-3 to TRBJ1-4, with D uncertain. The V and J ends lost 10 bases and 0 bases respectively, with 15 bases between them. The germline CDR1 and CDR2 sequences are ENHRY and SYGVKD. This CDR3 contains 15 residues. Written as DNA, the CDR3 is TGTGCCACCAGGCAGAGGCCCGCAACTAATGAAAAACTGTTTTTT. Translation gives CATRQRPATNEKLFF.

V is TRBV7-3 and J is TRBJ1-1; D perhaps matches TRBD1 (6 bases). The V gene lost 5 bases and the J gene lost 2 bases, with 18 bases spanning the gap. CDR3 length equals 16 residues. Germline CDR1 SGHTA, CDR2 FQGTGA. The CDR3 region has the DNA TGTGCCAGCAGCGCTATGCCAGGGGCCCTCAACACTGAAGCTTTCTTT. Its protein product is CASSAMPGALNTEAFF.

The chain has TRBV19 and TRBJ2-3, with unresolved D. The CDR3 spans 13 residues. Germline-derived CDR1 and CDR2 are LNHDA and SQIVND (reference sequence). V lost 1 base, J lost 5 bases, and 7 bases lay in between. The CDR3 reads CASSIGRGDTQYF. In nucleotides, the CDR3 is TGTGCCAGTAGTATAGGCCGAGGAGATACGCAGTATTTT.